This TCR beta chain emerged from a study of Ad26.COV2.S vaccination and SARS-CoV-2 variants (dated by TCRdb to the early 2020s). Background on the whole study: Vaccine-arm donors were drawn from COV1001, a multicentre, randomized, double-blind, placebo-controlled phase I-IIa trial of Ad26.COV2.S in healthy adults. Dosing of Ad26.COV2.S was intramuscular, at either 5x10^10 or 1x10^11 viral particles, delivered as one shot or as two shots spaced 56 days apart. Sequencing of the TCRbeta repertoire served to evaluate the specificity and breadth of SARS-CoV-2-reactive T cell receptors following Ad26.COV2.S vaccination. A total of approximately 30 samples were included in the TCR-sequenced set, comprising roughly 19 Ad26.COV2.S vaccine recipients, 5 placebo recipients and 8 SARS-CoV-2 convalescent individuals. Participants in the trial were split at random into five groups of five each, receiving low-dose or high-dose Ad26.COV2.S once or twice, or else placebo on both occasions. Investigators remained blinded to trial group allocation during experiments and outcome assessment. Study-wide conclusions, independent of this receptor: After vaccination, spike-specific CD8+ and CD4+ T cell responses were reported to show substantial breadth. The study was not powered to compare responses between vaccine doses or regimens. Spike-specific TCR breadth was higher in Ad26.COV2.S recipients than in placebo recipients (P = 0.0014). The authors noted that total T cell responses may have been underestimated by the TCR breadth and depth analyses. Vaccine and placebo recipients had comparable non-spike TCR breadth, which fits with the vaccine containing only spike.

The treatment or condition label for this specimen denotes: some 20 received Ad26.COV2.S at low or high dose, single or two shots; 5 received placebo; per-sample allocation not given. For vaccine and placebo recipients, repertoires were sequenced using samples collected on day 63 after the first injection. In Cohort 1b, roughly 25 adults aged 18-55 years were enrolled at a single site in Boston, USA, between 29 July and 7 August 2020. As a vaccine, Ad26.COV2.S was a replication-incompetent adenovirus type 26 vector that expressed a prefusion-stabilized SARS-CoV-2 spike protein derived from the original Wuhan strain. The CDR3 starts with the cysteine, ends with the phenylalanine, and has 14 residues. Only the CDR3 region is kept as DNA, spanning 42 bases read in frame from base 1. The CDR1 and CDR2 encoded by the germline V gene (reference sequence) are MNHEY and SMNVEV. V loses 3 bases of germline sequence and J loses 1 base, and the interval between the two ends is 9 bases.

A remark on this clone: Its binding antigen is unknown. It has no much larger one-base neighbor in the sample; base qualities were not kept.

The immunoSEQ Assay was used to sequence TCRbeta CDR3 regions. After extraction, genomic DNA underwent amplification by bias-controlled multiplex PCR, followed by high-throughput sequencing. On the authors' methods: To quantify the absolute abundance of each unique TCRbeta CDR3 region, sequences were collapsed and filtered. Usable DNA was measured by amplifying reference genes present in all nucleated cells, and TCRbeta template counts were normalized to that usable DNA to estimate T cell fraction. Repertoire TCRs were annotated as SARS-CoV-2-specific when V gene, CDR3 amino acid sequence and J gene were exactly matched to a known reactive TCR set. MIRA supplied the reference SARS-CoV-2 TCR set, which was filtered for enrichment in COVID-19-positive ImmuneCODE repertoires so that public or cross-reactive TCRs were removed. Based on the MIRA antigens, annotated TCRs were further analysed at the level of specific ORF or position within ORF. Depth was the summed frequency of annotated unique rearrangements, while breadth was defined as annotated unique rearrangements over total unique productive rearrangements. Group comparisons of TCR breadth used two-sided Wilcoxon rank-sum tests. TCRdb mirrors the immuneACCESS table, restricted to in-frame sequences. Some clones are absent from its copies; in checked studies, under half trace to an unresolved V gene, and the reason for the others is unknown. V and J calls and clone size are those listed in that table; D and trimming were worked out from the DNA. This sample is represented by around 450,000 clones; 75% to 90% of them were singletons. The top ten constitute just over 2.5% of the sample.

The source of this sequence is a person aged 18-60 years who received the Ad26.COV2.S COVID-19 vaccine or a placebo. The chain is assembled from TRBV27 and TRBJ2-5; the D gene cannot be named for sure. The material was peripheral blood, obtained in a trial of Ad26.COV2.S vaccine versus placebo. This receptor carries the CDR3 CASSLAGIQETQYF. The nucleotide sequence reads TGTGCCAGCAGTTTGGCAGGAATCCAAGAGACCCAGTACTTC.